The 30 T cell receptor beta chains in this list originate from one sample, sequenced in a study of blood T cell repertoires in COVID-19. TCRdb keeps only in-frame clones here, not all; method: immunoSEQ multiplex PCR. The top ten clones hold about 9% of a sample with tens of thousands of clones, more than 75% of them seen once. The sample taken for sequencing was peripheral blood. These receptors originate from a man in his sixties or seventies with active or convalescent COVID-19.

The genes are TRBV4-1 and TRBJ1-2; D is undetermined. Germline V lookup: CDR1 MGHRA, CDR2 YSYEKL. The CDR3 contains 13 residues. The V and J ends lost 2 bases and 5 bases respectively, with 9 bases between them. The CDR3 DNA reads TGCGCCAGCAGCCAACATACAGAGTATGGCTACACCTTC. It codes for CASSQHTEYGYTF.

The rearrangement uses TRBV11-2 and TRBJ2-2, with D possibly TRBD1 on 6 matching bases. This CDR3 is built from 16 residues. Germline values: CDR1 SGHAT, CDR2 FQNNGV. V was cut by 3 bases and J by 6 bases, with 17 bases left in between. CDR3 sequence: CASSFRGRGGSGELFF. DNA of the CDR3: TGTGCCAGCAGCTTCCGAGGCAGGGGTGGTTCCGGGGAGCTGTTTTTT.

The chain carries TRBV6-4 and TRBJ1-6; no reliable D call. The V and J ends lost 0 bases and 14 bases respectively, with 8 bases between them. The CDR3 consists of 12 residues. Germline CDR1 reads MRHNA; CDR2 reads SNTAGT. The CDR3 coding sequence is TGTGCCAGCAGTGACTCTGGAGGGTCCCTCCACTTT. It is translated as CASSDSGGSLHF.

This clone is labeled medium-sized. The CDR3 DNA reads TGTGCCAGCAGCTTCCCCAGTCCTAACACTGAAGCTTTCTTT. It is translated as CASSFPSPNTEAFF. The gene calls are TRBV6-5 and TRBJ1-1; no reliable D call. Germline V gene lookup returns CDR1 MNHEY and CDR2 SVGAGI. Trimming removed 6 bases at V and 2 bases at J, with 13 bases between. This CDR3 contains 14 residues.

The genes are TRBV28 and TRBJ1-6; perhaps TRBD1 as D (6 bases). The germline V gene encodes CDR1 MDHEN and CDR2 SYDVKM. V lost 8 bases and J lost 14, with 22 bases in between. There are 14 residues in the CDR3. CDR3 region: CASQPADRRMTLHF. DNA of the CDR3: TGTGCCAGCCAACCGGCGGACAGACGTATGACCCTCCACTTT.

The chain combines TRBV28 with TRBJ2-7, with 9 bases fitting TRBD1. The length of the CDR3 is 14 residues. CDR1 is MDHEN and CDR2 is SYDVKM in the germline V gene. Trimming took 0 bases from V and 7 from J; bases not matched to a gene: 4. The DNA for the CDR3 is TGTGCCAGCAGTTTATGGGGGACAGGGCGGGAGCAGTACTTC. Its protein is CASSLWGTGREQYF. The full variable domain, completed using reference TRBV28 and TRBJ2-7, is DVKVTQSSRYLVKRTGEKVFLECVQDMDHENMFWYRQDPGLGLRLIYFSYDVKMKEKGDIPEGYSVSREKKERFSLILESASTNQTSMYLCASSLWGTGREQYFGPGTRLTVT.

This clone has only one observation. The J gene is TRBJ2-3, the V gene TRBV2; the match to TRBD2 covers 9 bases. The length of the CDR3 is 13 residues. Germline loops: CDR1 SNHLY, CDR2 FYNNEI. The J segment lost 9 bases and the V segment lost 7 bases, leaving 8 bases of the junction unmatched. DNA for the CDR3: TGTGCCAGCACTCTAGCGGGACAAGGGACGCAGTATTTT. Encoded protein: CASTLAGQGTQYF.

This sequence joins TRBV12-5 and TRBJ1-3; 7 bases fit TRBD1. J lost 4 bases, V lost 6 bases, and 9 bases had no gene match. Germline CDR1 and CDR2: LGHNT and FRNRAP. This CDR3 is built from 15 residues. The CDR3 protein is CASGVGQPGGNTIYF. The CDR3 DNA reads TGTGCTAGTGGGGTGGGACAGCCTGGCGGAAACACCATATATTTT.

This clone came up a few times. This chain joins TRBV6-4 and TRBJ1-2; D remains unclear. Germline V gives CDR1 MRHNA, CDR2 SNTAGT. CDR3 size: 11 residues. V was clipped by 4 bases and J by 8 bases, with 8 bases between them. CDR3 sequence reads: CASSAEKGYTF. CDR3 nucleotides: TGTGCCAGCAGTGCAGAAAAGGGCTACACCTTC.

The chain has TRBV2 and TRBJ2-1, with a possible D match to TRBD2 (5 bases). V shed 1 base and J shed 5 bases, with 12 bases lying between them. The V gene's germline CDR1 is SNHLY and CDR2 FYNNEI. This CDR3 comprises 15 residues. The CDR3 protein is CASSEVPGYDNEQFF. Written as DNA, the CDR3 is TGTGCCAGCAGTGAAGTGCCGGGGTATGACAATGAGCAGTTCTTC.

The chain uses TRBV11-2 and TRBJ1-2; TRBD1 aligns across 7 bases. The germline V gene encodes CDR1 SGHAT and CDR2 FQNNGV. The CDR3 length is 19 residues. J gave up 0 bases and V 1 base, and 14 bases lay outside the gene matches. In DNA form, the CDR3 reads TGTGCCAGCAGCTTAGGGTTAGGGGGCAAGACGAGAGCTAACTATGGCTACACCTTC. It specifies CASSLGLGGKTRANYGYTF.

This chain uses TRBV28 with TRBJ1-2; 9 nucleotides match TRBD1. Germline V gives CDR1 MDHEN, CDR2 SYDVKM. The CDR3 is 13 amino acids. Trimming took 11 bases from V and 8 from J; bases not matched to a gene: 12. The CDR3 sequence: CAGSDRGWEGYTF. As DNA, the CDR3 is TGTGCCGGTTCGGACAGGGGATGGGAGGGCTACACCTTC.

The CDR3 DNA sequence: TGTGCCAGCTCACCAGGAGACTACACTGAAGCTTTCTTT. It yields the protein CASSPGDYTEAFF. The chain joins TRBV18 to TRBJ1-1; D not resolved. Germline CDR1 reads KGHSH; CDR2 reads LQKENI. This CDR3 has 13 residues. V lost 2 bases to trimming and J lost 3 bases, with 7 bases between them.

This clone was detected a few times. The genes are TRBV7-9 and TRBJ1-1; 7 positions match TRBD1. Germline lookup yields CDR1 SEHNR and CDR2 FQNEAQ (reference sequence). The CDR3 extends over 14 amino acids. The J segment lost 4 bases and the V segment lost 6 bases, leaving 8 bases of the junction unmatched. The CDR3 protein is CASRGPGGVTEAFF. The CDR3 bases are TGTGCCAGCAGGGGCCCAGGGGGTGTCACTGAAGCTTTCTTT.

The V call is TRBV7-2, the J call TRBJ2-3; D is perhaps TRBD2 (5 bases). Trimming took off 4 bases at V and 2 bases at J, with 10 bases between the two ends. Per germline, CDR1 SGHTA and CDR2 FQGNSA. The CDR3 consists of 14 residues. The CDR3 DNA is TGTGCCAGCAGCTCGGGAACTGACACAGATACGCAGTATTTT. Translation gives CASSSGTDTDTQYF.

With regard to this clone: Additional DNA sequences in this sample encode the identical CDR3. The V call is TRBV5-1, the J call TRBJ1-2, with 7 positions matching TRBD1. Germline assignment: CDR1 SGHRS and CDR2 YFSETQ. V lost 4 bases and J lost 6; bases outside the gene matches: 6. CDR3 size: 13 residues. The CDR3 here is CASSVQGGDGYTF. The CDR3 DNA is TGCGCCAGCAGCGTCCAGGGGGGCGATGGCTACACCTTC.

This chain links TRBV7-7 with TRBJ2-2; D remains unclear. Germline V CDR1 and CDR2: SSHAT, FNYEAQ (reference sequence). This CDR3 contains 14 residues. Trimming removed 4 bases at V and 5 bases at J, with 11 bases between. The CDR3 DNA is TGTGCCAGCAGCTCAGAACAGATTACCGGGGAGCTGTTTTTT. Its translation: CASSSEQITGELFF. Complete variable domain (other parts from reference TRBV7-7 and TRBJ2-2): GAGVSQSPRYKVTKRGQDVTLRCDPISSHATLYWYQQALGQGPEFLTYFNYEAQPDKSGLPSDRFSAERPEGSISTLTIQRTEQRDSAMYRCASSSEQITGELFFGEGSRLTVL.

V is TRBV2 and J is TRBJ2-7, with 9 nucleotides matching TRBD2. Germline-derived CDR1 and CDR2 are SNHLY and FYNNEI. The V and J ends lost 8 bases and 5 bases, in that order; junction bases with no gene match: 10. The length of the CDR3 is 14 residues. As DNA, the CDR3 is TGTGCCAGCGGACCCGGGACTAGCTACAACGAGCAGTACTTC. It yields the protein CASGPGTSYNEQYF.

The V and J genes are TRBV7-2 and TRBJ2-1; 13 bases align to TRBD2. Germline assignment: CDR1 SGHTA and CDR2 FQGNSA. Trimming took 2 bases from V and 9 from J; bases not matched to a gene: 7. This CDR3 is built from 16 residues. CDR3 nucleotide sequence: TGTGCCAGCAGCTTATACGGGACTAGCGGGGTAGGTGAGCAGTTCTTC. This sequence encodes CASSLYGTSGVGEQFF.

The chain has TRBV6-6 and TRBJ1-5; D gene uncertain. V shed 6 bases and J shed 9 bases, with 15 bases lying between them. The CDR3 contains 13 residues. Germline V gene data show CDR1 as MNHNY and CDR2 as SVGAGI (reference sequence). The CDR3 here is CASSLDTGRPQHF. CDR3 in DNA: TGTGCCAGCAGCCTCGACACCGGCAGGCCCCAGCATTTT.

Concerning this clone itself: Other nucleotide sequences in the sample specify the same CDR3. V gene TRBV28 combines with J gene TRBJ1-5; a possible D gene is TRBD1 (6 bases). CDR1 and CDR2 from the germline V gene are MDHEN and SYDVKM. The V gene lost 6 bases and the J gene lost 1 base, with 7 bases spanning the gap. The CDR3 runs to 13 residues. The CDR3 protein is CASRGASNQPQHF. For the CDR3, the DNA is TGTGCCAGCAGGGGGGCCAGCAATCAGCCCCAGCATTTT.

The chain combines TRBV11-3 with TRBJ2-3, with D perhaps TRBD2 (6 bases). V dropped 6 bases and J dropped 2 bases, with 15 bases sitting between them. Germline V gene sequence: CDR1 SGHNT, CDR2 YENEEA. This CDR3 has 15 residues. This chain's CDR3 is CASRGGTSATDTQYF. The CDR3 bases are TGTGCCAGCAGGGGCGGGACTTCCGCCACAGATACGCAGTATTTT.

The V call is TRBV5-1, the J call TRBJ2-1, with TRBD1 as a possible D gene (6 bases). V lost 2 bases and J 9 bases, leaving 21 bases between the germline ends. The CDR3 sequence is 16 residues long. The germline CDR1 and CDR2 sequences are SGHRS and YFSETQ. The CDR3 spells CASSFSGTGPGVEQFF. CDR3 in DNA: TGCGCCAGCAGCTTCTCCGGAACAGGGCCTGGGGTTGAGCAGTTCTTC. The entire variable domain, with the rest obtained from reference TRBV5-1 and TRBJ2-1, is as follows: KAGVTQTPRYLIKTRGQQVTLSCSPISGHRSVSWYQQTPGQGLQFLFEYFSETQRNKGNFPGRFSGRQFSNSRSEMNVSTLELGDSALYLCASSFSGTGPGVEQFFGPGTRLTVL.

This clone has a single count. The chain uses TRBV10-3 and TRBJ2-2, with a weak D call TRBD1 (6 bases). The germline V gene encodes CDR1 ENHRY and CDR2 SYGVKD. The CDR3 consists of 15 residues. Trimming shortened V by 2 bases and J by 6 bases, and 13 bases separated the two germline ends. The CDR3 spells CAISERQVGAGELFF. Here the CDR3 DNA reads TGTGCCATCAGTGAGAGACAGGTTGGAGCCGGGGAGCTGTTTTTT.

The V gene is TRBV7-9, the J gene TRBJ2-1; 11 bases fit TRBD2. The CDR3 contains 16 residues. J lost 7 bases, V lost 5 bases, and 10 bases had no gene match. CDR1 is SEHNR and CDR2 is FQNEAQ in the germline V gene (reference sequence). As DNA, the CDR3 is TGTGCCAGCAGCCCGCGTGTTAGCGGGGGGGCAAATGAGCAGTTCTTC. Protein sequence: CASSPRVSGGANEQFF.

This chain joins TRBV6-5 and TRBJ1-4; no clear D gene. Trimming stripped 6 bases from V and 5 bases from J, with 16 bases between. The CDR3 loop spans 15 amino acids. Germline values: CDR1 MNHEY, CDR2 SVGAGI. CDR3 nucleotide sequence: TGTGCCAGCAGCCGAATAGGCCGGGGAAATGAAAAACTGTTTTTT. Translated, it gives CASSRIGRGNEKLFF.

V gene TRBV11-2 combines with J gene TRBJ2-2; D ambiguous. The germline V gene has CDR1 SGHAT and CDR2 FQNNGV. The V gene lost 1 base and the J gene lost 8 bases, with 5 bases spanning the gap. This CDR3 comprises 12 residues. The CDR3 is CASSLGAGELFF. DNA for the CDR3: TGTGCCAGCAGCTTAGGGGCAGGGGAGCTGTTTTTT.

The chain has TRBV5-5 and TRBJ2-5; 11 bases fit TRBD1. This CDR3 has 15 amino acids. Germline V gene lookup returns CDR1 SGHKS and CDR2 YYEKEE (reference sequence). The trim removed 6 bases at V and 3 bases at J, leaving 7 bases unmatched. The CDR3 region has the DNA TGTGCCAGCACTCCCGGGACAGGGGGGGAAGAGACCCAGTACTTC. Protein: CASTPGTGGEETQYF.

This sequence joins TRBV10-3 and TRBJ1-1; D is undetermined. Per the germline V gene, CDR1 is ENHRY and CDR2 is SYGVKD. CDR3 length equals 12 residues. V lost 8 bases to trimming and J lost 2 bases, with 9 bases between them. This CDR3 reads CAIATVNTEAFF. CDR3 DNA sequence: TGTGCCATCGCCACAGTAAACACTGAAGCTTTCTTT.

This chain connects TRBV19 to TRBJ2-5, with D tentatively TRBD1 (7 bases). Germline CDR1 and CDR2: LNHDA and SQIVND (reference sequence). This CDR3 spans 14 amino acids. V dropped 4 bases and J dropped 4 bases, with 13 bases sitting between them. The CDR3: CASSTQGGGETQYF. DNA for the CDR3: TGTGCCAGTAGTACCCAGGGGGGAGGAGAGACCCAGTACTTC.